This T cell receptor beta chain was recovered during a study of shared clonotypes between healthy human individuals. For the study at large: Three plates each covered CD4 naive and memory; CD8 naive two, CD8 memory one.

Remarks on this clone: What it binds is unknown.

The naive CD8 fraction comprised CD45RO-negative cells positively selected for CCR7 and excluded terminally differentiated effector memory CD45RA+ cells. Germline V gene lookup returns CDR1 SEHNR and CDR2 FQNEAQ (reference sequence). This CDR3 spans 15 amino acids. V was clipped by 1 base and J by 4 bases, with 14 bases between them. For each subset, genomic DNA was distributed in equal portions over several immunoSEQ plates. Generated by immunoSEQ multiplex PCR, the TCRdb table keeps only in-frame clones and is missing some. The data hold around 610,000 clones, with around 96% observed a single time. Study conclusions and caveats: Unshared clonotypes carried lower generation probabilities than those common to all four donors.

The genes are TRBV7-9 and TRBJ2-7; TRBD1 or TRBD2 may be the D gene (5 bases each). The specimen sequenced was naive CD8+ T cells sorted from blood. The sequence came from a woman aged 25 to 39 in good health. CDR3 sequence: CASSLGEGQLYEQYF. DNA for the CDR3: TGTGCCAGCAGCTTAGGAGAGGGGCAATTGTACGAGCAGTACTTC.